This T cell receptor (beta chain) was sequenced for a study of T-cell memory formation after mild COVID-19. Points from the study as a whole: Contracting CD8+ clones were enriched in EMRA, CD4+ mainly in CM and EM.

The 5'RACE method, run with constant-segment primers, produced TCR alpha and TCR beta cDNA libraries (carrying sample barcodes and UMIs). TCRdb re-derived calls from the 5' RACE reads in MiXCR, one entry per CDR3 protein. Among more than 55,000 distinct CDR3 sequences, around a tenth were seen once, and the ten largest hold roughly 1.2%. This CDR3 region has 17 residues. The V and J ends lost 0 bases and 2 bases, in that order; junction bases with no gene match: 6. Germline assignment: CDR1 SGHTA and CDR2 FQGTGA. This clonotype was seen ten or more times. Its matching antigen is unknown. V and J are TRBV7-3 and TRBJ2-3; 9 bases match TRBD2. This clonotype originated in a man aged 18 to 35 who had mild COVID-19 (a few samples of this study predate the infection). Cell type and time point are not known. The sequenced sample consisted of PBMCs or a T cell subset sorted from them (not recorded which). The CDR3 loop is CASSLTSLAGFTDTQYF. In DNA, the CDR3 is TGTGCCAGCAGCTTAACTAGCCTAGCGGGGTTCACAGATACGCAGTATTTT.